These 16 T cell receptor beta chains were sequenced from one sample in a study of glioma-infiltrating T cells. The iRepertoire nested amplicon-rescue multiplex PCR amplified TCR alpha and beta CDR3s from RNA. Each CDR3 protein gets one entry after TCRdb re-called the multiplex PCR reads with MiXCR. Among 44,000 or so distinct CDR3 sequences listed, around 22% were seen once. The sequenced sample was glioma tissue, nonneoplastic brain tissue, or PBMCs (not recorded which). The receptors were gathered from a human donor with low-grade glioma or glioblastoma, undergoing nonglioma brain surgery, or in good health (not recorded which).

J is TRBJ2-3 and V is TRBV3-1; 10 bases match TRBD2. The germline CDR1 and CDR2 sequences are LGHDT and YNNKEL (reference sequence). The V and J ends lost 10 bases and 1 base, in that order; junction bases with no gene match: 5. The CDR3 totals 14 residues. In nucleotides, the CDR3 is TGTGCCACCAAAGCGGGGGGGCGCACAGATACGCAGTATTTT. Protein sequence: CATKAGGRTDTQYF.

This clonotype was recorded many times. The V call is TRBV3-1, the J call TRBJ2-7; TRBD1 aligns across 7 bases. Germline V CDR1 and CDR2: LGHDT, YNNKEL (reference sequence). CDR3 length equals 15 residues. Losses at the gene ends were 4 bases for V and 6 bases for J; bases not matched to a gene: 12. The CDR3 region has the DNA TGTGCCAGCAGCCGAAGGGCTTCAGGGGGAAGCGAGCAGTACGTC. Translation gives CASSRRASGGSEQYV.

CDR3 coding DNA: TGTGCCAGCAGCGTTCGTTACTTCCAAGTGGAGGGGGCTAATGAGCAGTTCTTC. This codes for CASSVRYFQVEGANEQFF. This chain uses TRBV9 with TRBJ2-1; D may be TRBD1 (7 bases). Germline lookup yields CDR1 SGDLS and CDR2 YYNGEE. This CDR3 region has 18 residues. The V end lost 2 bases, the J end lost 7 bases, and 25 bases lay between the germline ends.

This clonotype is medium-sized (0.01 to 0.1%) by share. The gene calls are TRBV6-1 and TRBJ2-3; no clear D gene. Per germline, CDR1 MNHNS and CDR2 SASEGT. The V end lost 3 bases, the J end lost 0 bases, and 10 bases lay between the germline ends. The length of the CDR3 is 15 residues. The CDR3 loop is CASSEGSFSTDTQYF. The CDR3 DNA follows: TGTGCCAGCAGTGAGGGGTCCTTTAGCACAGATACGCAGTATTTT.

Of note for this clonotype: A read error may produce the germline difference seen at one junction end. The V gene is TRBV18, the J gene TRBJ1-2; possibly TRBD1 for D (5 bases). There are 13 residues in the CDR3. The germline gives CDR1 KGHSH, CDR2 LQKENI. The CDR3 bases are TGTGCCAGCTCACCCCCCAGGGACGATGGCTACACTTTC. Translating gives CASSPPRDDGYTF.

This clonotype was observed at least ten times. This rearrangement joins TRBV5-4 to TRBJ1-2; no clear D. CDR1 is SGHNT, CDR2 YYREEE, per germline (reference sequence). V was clipped by 2 bases and J by 8 bases, with 7 bases between them. This CDR3 comprises 11 residues. The CDR3: CASSLGGGYTF. In DNA form, the CDR3 reads TGTGCCAGCAGCTTAGGAGGCGGCTACACCTTC. Filled out from reference TRBV5-4 and TRBJ1-2, the complete variable domain reads ETGVTQSPTHLIKTRGQQVTLRCSSQSGHNTVSWYQQALGQGPQFIFQYYREEENGRGNFPPRFSGLQFPNYSSELNVNALELDDSALYLCASSLGGGYTFGSGTRLTVV.

About this clonotype: This may arise from a read error, as a much more abundant clone is one base away. The chain employs TRBV7-2 and TRBJ2-1; a weak D match, TRBD2 (5 bases). Germline V gene sequence: CDR1 SGHTA, CDR2 FQGNSA. The V end was cut by 5 bases, the J end by 8 bases, with 13 bases between. This CDR3 is 13 amino acids long. The CDR3 reads CASSLPRADEQFF. DNA of the CDR3: TGTGCCAGCAGCCTCCCGAGGGCAGATGAGCAGTTCTTC. Drawing the rest from reference TRBV7-2 and TRBJ2-1, the complete variable domain is GAGVSQSPSNKVTEKGKDVELRCDPISGHTALYWYRQSLGQGLEFLIYFQGNSAPDKSGLPSDRFSAERTGGSVSTLTIQRTQQEDSAVYLCASSLPRADEQFFGPGTRLTVL.

This chain links TRBV29-1 with TRBJ2-7, with 7 nucleotides matching TRBD2. This CDR3 contains 12 residues. The V gene end was trimmed by 3 bases and the J gene end by 3 bases; junction bases not matched to a gene: 2. The germline gives CDR1 SQVTM, CDR2 ANQGSEA. CDR3 sequence: CSVEGEGYEQYF. DNA for the CDR3: TGCAGCGTTGAGGGGGAGGGCTACGAGCAGTACTTC.

About this clonotype itself: This may be a read error: a much more frequent sequence differs by one nucleotide. The chain couples TRBV19 to TRBJ2-1, with 10 bases identical to TRBD2. The CDR3 length is 13 residues. CDR1 and CDR2 from the germline V gene are LNHDA and SQIVND (reference sequence). The CDR3 protein is CATGLAAYNGQFF. CDR3 bases: TGTGCCACTGGACTAGCGGCCTACAATGGGCAGTTCTTC.

Many counts were recorded for this clonotype. This chain connects TRBV7-8 to TRBJ2-5; 9 bases are shared with TRBD2. Germline trimming cut 1 base from V and 3 bases from J; bases unmatched to any gene: 6. CDR1 is SGHVS, CDR2 FQNEAQ, per germline. The CDR3 totals 16 residues. For the CDR3, the DNA is TGTGCCAGCAGCTTAGGAGCTAGCGGGGACAAAGAGACCCAGTACTTC. Protein product: CASSLGASGDKETQYF.

This clonotype has ten or more counts. The chain joins TRBV20-1 to TRBJ2-3, with a possible D match to TRBD1 (5 bases). The CDR3 contains 13 residues. Germline lookup yields CDR1 DFQATT and CDR2 SNEGSKA (reference sequence). The CDR3 bases are TGCGGGGCCGGTCTGCCCGGCACAGATACGCAGTATTTT. Translation: CGAGLPGTDTQYF.

The genes are TRBV28 and TRBJ1-2; no clear D gene. Germline V CDR1 and CDR2: MDHEN, SYDVKM. The CDR3 spans 13 residues. Between the trimmed V and J ends, which lost 1 base and 10 bases, there was a span of 13 bases. The CDR3 region has the DNA TGTGCCAGCAGTTTATCGGCCGGCTATAACTACACCTTC. As protein: CASSLSAGYNYTF.

This clonotype was counted ten times or more. V usage is TRBV29-1 and J usage is TRBJ1-6; a possible D gene is TRBD1 (5 bases). Germline-derived CDR1 and CDR2 are SQVTM and ANQGSEA. V was trimmed by 4 bases and J by 9 bases, leaving 13 bases between them. There are 13 residues in the CDR3. The chain's CDR3 is CSVVETEGSPLHF. The DNA for the CDR3 is TGCAGCGTTGTGGAGACAGAAGGTTCACCCCTCCACTTT.

This clonotype has at least ten counts. The gene calls are TRBV5-6 and TRBJ2-7; no firm D call. Trimming stripped 2 bases from V and 5 bases from J, with 14 bases between. The length of the CDR3 is 14 residues. CDR1 is SGHDT and CDR2 is YYEEEE in the germline V gene. CDR3 residues: CASSFRQVPHEQYF. The CDR3 DNA reads as TGTGCCAGCAGCTTTCGGCAGGTTCCCCACGAGCAGTACTTC.

This clonotype appeared many times. The chain uses TRBV20-1 and TRBJ1-5, with D uncertain. CDR1 DFQATT and CDR2 SNEGSKA come from the germline V gene (reference sequence). V lost 0 bases and J 4 bases, leaving 16 bases between the germline ends. CDR3 length equals 16 residues. CDR3: CSARDFRTGENQPQHF. In DNA form, the CDR3 reads TGCAGTGCTAGAGATTTTCGGACCGGGGAAAATCAGCCCCAGCATTTT.

The chain is built from TRBV4-2 and TRBJ2-1, with 9 bases matching TRBD2. V lost 4 bases, J lost 3 bases, and 10 bases stayed unmatched. The V gene's germline CDR1 is LGHNA and CDR2 YNFKEQ. The CDR3 spans 17 residues. The CDR3 reads CASSPLAGLRVYNEQFF. CDR3 nucleotide sequence: TGTGCCAGCAGCCCACTAGCGGGCCTCCGGGTCTACAATGAGCAGTTCTTC.